Below are 23 T cell receptor beta chains sequenced from a single sample in a study of graft-versus-host responses after intestinal transplantation. No antigen is known for these receptors. Sequencing was performed with immunoSEQ multiplex PCR; in TCRdb, only in-frame clones are kept and a portion is missing. The data show over 120,000 clones, about nine tenths seen once. Source: unstimulated CD4+ T cells sorted from spleen or lymph node cells, taken before intestinal transplant. These receptors were collected from a human donor who received an intestinal transplant.

The chain links TRBV27 to TRBJ2-3; TRBD2 agrees at 9 bases. V was pared by 6 bases and J by 8 bases, with 12 bases of the junction left unmatched. Germline V lookup: CDR1 MNHEY, CDR2 SMNVEV (reference sequence). The length of the CDR3 is 15 residues. CDR3 DNA sequence: TGTGCCAGCAGAGGTCCGGGACTAGCCCAGGCTACGCAGTATTTT. Translation gives CASRGPGLAQATQYF.

This sequence joins TRBV7-2 and TRBJ1-3, with D hard to call. CDR1 is SGHTA and CDR2 is FQGNSA in the germline V gene. This CDR3 contains 15 residues. Trimming cost V 5 bases and J 2 bases, with 13 bases left between them. CDR3 sequence reads: CASSPLQIAGNTIYF. In nucleotides, the CDR3 is TGTGCCAGCAGCCCCCTACAGATTGCTGGAAACACCATATATTTT.

This rearrangement joins TRBV27 to TRBJ1-1; D ambiguous. This CDR3 spans 13 amino acids. V lost 0 bases to trimming and J lost 5 bases, with 7 bases between them. Germline CDR1 and CDR2: MNHEY and SMNVEV (reference sequence). The CDR3 nucleotides are TGTGCCAGCAGTTTATCTATCCGAACTGAAGCTTTCTTT. Translating it yields CASSLSIRTEAFF.

V usage is TRBV6-6 and J usage is TRBJ2-1; D is uncertain. CDR3 length: 14 amino acids. Trimming removed 6 bases at V and 4 bases at J, with 13 bases between. In germline, CDR1 is MNHNY, CDR2 SVGAGI (reference sequence). CDR3 protein: CASSPPIRYNEQFF. The CDR3 DNA follows: TGTGCCAGCAGCCCGCCCATACGGTACAATGAGCAGTTCTTC.

This clone was picked up a small number of times. V is TRBV6-6 and J is TRBJ2-1; D remains unclear. Trimming took 3 bases from V and 6 from J, leaving 9 bases between them. This CDR3 comprises 13 residues. In germline, CDR1 is MNHNY, CDR2 SVGAGI (reference sequence). CDR3 amino acids: CASSYQYFNEQFF. The CDR3 DNA follows: TGTGCCAGCAGTTATCAATACTTCAATGAGCAGTTCTTC.

The V gene is TRBV7-2, the J gene TRBJ1-1; D is undetermined. Per the germline V gene, CDR1 is SGHTA and CDR2 is FQGNSA. The CDR3 consists of 12 residues. V lost 7 bases, J lost 4 bases, and 10 bases lay in between. This CDR3 reads CASTPTRTEAFF. The CDR3, as DNA: TGTGCCAGCACCCCTACCCGCACTGAAGCTTTCTTT. Full variable domain (missing parts from reference TRBV7-2 and TRBJ1-1): GAGVSQSPSNKVTEKGKDVELRCDPISGHTALYWYRQSLGQGLEFLIYFQGNSAPDKSGLPSDRFSAERTGGSVSTLTIQRTQQEDSAVYLCASTPTRTEAFFGQGTRLTVV.

The gene calls are TRBV19 and TRBJ1-5, with TRBD1 as a possible D gene (6 bases). The ends were cut back, 6 bases at V and 7 bases at J, with 22 bases in the middle. The CDR3 length is 16 residues. Germline-derived CDR1 and CDR2 are LNHDA and SQIVND (reference sequence). CDR3 region: CASSLKGQGSGQPQHF. The CDR3 DNA follows: TGTGCCAGTAGCCTGAAGGGGCAGGGGTCGGGCCAGCCCCAGCATTTT. The full variable domain, in which reference TRBV19 and TRBJ1-5 provide the parts outside the CDR3, is DGGITQSPKYLFRKEGQNVTLSCEQNLNHDAMYWYRQDPGQGLRLIYYSQIVNDFQKGDIAEGYSVSREKKESFPLTVTSAQKNPTAFYLCASSLKGQGSGQPQHFGDGTRLSIL.

This clone was counted a single time. The chain is built from TRBV19 and TRBJ2-5; tentatively, D is TRBD2 (5 bases). CDR1 is LNHDA and CDR2 is SQIVND in the germline V gene (reference sequence). The CDR3 runs 13 residues. Trimming pared 0 bases from V and 4 bases from J, leaving 6 bases between. The CDR3 DNA sequence: TGTGCCAGTAGTATAGATGGAGGAGAGACCCAGTACTTC. Residues: CASSIDGGETQYF.

V and J are TRBV25-1 and TRBJ1-1; the D gene is possibly TRBD1 (5 bases). The germline V and J ends were trimmed by 4 bases and 5 bases, with 14 bases remaining between them. Germline values: CDR1 MGHDK, CDR2 SYGVNS. The CDR3 runs to 14 residues. The CDR3 DNA reads TGTGCCAGCAGTGCCGGGGGGACTAGGACTGAAGCTTTCTTT. Translation: CASSAGGTRTEAFF.

This chain links TRBV7-2 with TRBJ2-7; TRBD2 agrees at 14 bases. The CDR3 length is 15 residues. The J segment lost 6 bases and the V segment lost 4 bases, leaving 5 bases of the junction unmatched. The germline V gene has CDR1 SGHTA and CDR2 FQGNSA. CDR3 bases: TGTGCCAGCAGCTGGGGACTAGCGGGAGTTAGCGAGCAGTACTTC. Translation gives CASSWGLAGVSEQYF.

The genes are TRBV27 and TRBJ2-5; TRBD2 is a possible D gene (6 bases). The DNA end favors TRBJ2-7, so the J call may be wrong. Germline V gives CDR1 MNHEY, CDR2 SMNVEV (reference sequence). The CDR3 sequence is 16 residues long. CDR3 in DNA: TGTGCCAGCAGTTTCTATATAGACCGGGCGGGGAACGAGCAGTACTTC. It specifies CASSFYIDRAGNEQYF.

V and J are TRBV10-3 and TRBJ2-1; no firm D call. The germline gives CDR1 ENHRY, CDR2 SYGVKD. The CDR3 totals 13 residues. V lost 7 bases, J lost 4 bases, and 11 bases lay in between. The CDR3 DNA follows: TGTGCCATCAACAGCGAACCTTACAATGAGCAGTTCTTC. Its protein product is CAINSEPYNEQFF.

The rearrangement links TRBV6-6 to TRBJ2-1; D uncertain. There are 15 residues in the CDR3. Germline lookup yields CDR1 MNHNY and CDR2 SVGAGI (reference sequence). V lost 5 bases, J lost 0 bases, and 11 bases lay in between. CDR3 in amino acids: CASSRVVSSYNEQFF. The CDR3, as DNA: TGTGCCAGCAGTCGCGTAGTGAGCTCCTACAATGAGCAGTTCTTC.

This rearrangement joins TRBV19 to TRBJ2-3; TRBD1 matches 11 bases. This CDR3 region has 14 residues. The V and J ends lost 6 bases and 4 bases, in that order; junction bases with no gene match: 3. Germline loops: CDR1 LNHDA, CDR2 SQIVND (reference sequence). The CDR3 protein is CASRRDRGSDTQYF. DNA for the CDR3: TGTGCCAGTAGAAGGGACAGGGGGTCAGATACGCAGTATTTT.

The chain recombines TRBV5-4 with TRBJ2-5, with 8 bases lining up with TRBD1. From germline, CDR1 is SGHNT and CDR2 YYREEE (reference sequence). The CDR3 extends over 15 amino acids. Trimming at V came to 4 bases and at J to 3 bases, leaving 8 bases not matched to a gene. CDR3 nucleotide sequence: TGTGCCAGCAGCCGCGGACAGGGAATGGAAGAGACCCAGTACTTC. Residues: CASSRGQGMEETQYF.

This rearrangement joins TRBV5-1 to TRBJ2-7, with D perhaps given as TRBD1 or TRBD2 (5 bases each). CDR3 length equals 16 residues. Germline assignment: CDR1 SGHRS and CDR2 YFSETQ. V lost 6 bases to trimming and J lost 4 bases, with 23 bases between them. The CDR3 loop reads CASTPLGTVSGYEQYF. CDR3 DNA: TGCGCCAGCACCCCCCTCGGGACGGTAAGCGGATACGAGCAGTACTTC.

The chain is built from TRBV7-2 and TRBJ2-7; D unresolved. Looked up from germline, CDR1 is SGHTA and CDR2 is FQGNSA. V lost 0 bases, J lost 4 bases, and 4 bases lay in between. CDR3 size: 12 residues. The CDR3 DNA is TGTGCCAGCAGCTTAGCCTATTACGAGCAGTACTTC. Translated, it gives CASSLAYYEQYF.

This chain links TRBV7-2 with TRBJ1-5; 10 nucleotides agree with TRBD1. This CDR3 contains 16 residues. With 1 base clipped from V and 5 bases from J, the junction kept 5 bases outside the gene matches. Germline loops: CDR1 SGHTA, CDR2 FQGNSA. The CDR3 coding sequence is TGTGCCAGCAGCTTAGAAGTGACAGGGGGCCATCAGCCCCAGCATTTT. Protein sequence: CASSLEVTGGHQPQHF.

To note about this clone: The sample has other DNA sequences that encode this CDR3 too. The chain joins TRBV28 to TRBJ1-2; D is undetermined. V was clipped by 2 bases and J by 4 bases, with 17 bases between them. Germline V lookup: CDR1 MDHEN, CDR2 SYDVKM. The CDR3 is made up of 16 amino acids. The CDR3 DNA sequence: TGTGCCAGCAGTTTAGGGCGGTTAGTAGGTGGCTATGGCTACACCTTC. This codes for CASSLGRLVGGYGYTF.

The J gene is TRBJ1-2, the V gene TRBV19; 8 bases fit TRBD1. Germline loops: CDR1 LNHDA, CDR2 SQIVND (reference sequence). The CDR3 spans 14 residues. With 10 bases clipped from V and 2 bases from J, the junction kept 9 bases outside the gene matches. Written as DNA, the CDR3 is TGTGCCACCACCTCCAGGGGGCCCAACTATGGCTACACCTTC. Translation: CATTSRGPNYGYTF.

The chain employs TRBV1 and TRBJ2-3; the table's D call, TRBD1, has no DNA check behind it. TRBV1 counts as a pseudogene. This CDR3 comprises 17 residues. The CDR3 loop is CTSSQDPGQGLPDTQYF. The DNA of the CDR3 is TGCACCAGCAGCCAGGATCCGGGACAGGGGTTACCAGATACGCAGTATTTT.

The genes are TRBV6-5 and TRBJ1-1; D remains unclear. V was pared by 6 bases and J by 0 bases, with 5 bases between. From germline, CDR1 is MNHEY and CDR2 SVGAGI. This CDR3 spans 12 amino acids. CDR3 in DNA: TGTGCCAGCAGGACACTGAACACTGAAGCTTTCTTT. It specifies CASRTLNTEAFF.

The chain combines TRBV9 with TRBJ1-3, with 8 bases identical to TRBD1. The V and J ends lost 3 bases and 2 bases, in that order; junction bases with no gene match: 4. Germline CDR1 reads SGDLS; CDR2 reads YYNGEE. The CDR3 length is 15 residues. CDR3 DNA: TGTGCCAGCAGCGCAGACAGGGGTCCTGGAAACACCATATATTTT. It specifies CASSADRGPGNTIYF.